This T cell receptor (beta chain) was observed in a study of T cell responses to AZD1222 COVID-19 vaccine. General study findings and limits: Donors were chiefly white British, with a greater number of females, and clonal diversity was perhaps underestimated.

Worth noting for this clone: Its antigen is undetermined.

The V gene lost 0 bases and the J gene lost 5 bases, with 9 bases spanning the gap. CDR1 and CDR2 from the germline V gene are SGHRS and YFSETQ. This CDR3 has 15 amino acids. Sequencing used immunoSEQ multiplex PCR; TCRdb keeps in-frame clones, though not all of them. The top ten hold about 13% of the sample, which has approximately 82,000 clones, approximately 81% seen once. The chain couples TRBV5-1 to TRBJ1-6; D is unclear. The sequenced sample was peripheral blood, obtained on day 0 of AZD1222 vaccination. The clonotype was recovered from an adult in good health. The CDR3 coding sequence is TGCGCCAGCAGCTTGGAGCCCACGGATAATTCACCCCTCCACTTT. It yields the protein CASSLEPTDNSPLHF.